This T cell receptor beta chain was documented in a study of blood T cell repertoires in COVID-19. About the research overall: In each case, the material was cDNA or gDNA derived from T cells, B-cell-depleted T cells, or PBMCs.

Repertoires were generated with immunoSEQ multiplex PCR, while TCRdb's copy carries only in-frame clones and drops some. The sample consists of about 230,000 clones, roughly 86% of them appearing once. This CDR3 contains 15 residues. Trimming cost V 5 bases and J 0 bases; bases outside gene matches: 5. The germline CDR1 and CDR2 sequences are SNHLY and FYNNEI. Sequencing was done on a sample of PBMCs or T cells enriched from blood (not recorded which). This receptor was taken from a woman between 25 and 40 years old with acute COVID-19. The chain is built from TRBV2 and TRBJ1-1; 8 nucleotides match TRBD1. The CDR3 nucleotides read TGTGCCAGCAGTTCCCGGACAGGGATGAACACTGAAGCTTTCTTT. Translated, it gives CASSSRTGMNTEAFF.